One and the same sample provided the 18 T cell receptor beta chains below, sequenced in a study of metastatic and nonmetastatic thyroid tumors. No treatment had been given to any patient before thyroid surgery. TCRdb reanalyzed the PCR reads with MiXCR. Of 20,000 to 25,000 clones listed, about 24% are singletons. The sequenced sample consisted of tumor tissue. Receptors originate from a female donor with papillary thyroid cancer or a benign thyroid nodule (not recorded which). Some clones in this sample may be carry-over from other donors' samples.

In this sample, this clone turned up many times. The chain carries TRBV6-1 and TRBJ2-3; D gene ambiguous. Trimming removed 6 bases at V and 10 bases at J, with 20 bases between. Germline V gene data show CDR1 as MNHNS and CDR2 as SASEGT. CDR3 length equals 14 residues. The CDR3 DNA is TGTGCCAGCAGCCAATCGAGACCCACCGAGGCGCAGTATTTT. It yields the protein CASSQSRPTEAQYF.

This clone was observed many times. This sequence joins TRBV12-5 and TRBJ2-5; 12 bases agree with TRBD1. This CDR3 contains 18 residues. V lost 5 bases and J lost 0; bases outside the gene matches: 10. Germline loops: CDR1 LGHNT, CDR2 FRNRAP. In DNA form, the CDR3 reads TGTGCTAGTGGTCAATCCCGGGACAGGGGGCATAACCAAGAGACCCAGTACTTC. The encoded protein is CASGQSRDRGHNQETQYF. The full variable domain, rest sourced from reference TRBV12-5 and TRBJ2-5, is DARVTQTPRHKVTEMGQEVTMRCQPILGHNTVFWYRQTMMQGLELLAYFRNRAPLDDSGMPKDRFSAEMPDATLATLKIQPSEPRDSAVYFCASGQSRDRGHNQETQYFGPGTRLLVL.

CDR3: CASGSSGTGEQYF. CDR3 coding DNA: TGTGCTAGTGGTTCCTCGGGGACCGGGGAGCAGTACTTC. The chain uses TRBV12-5 and TRBJ2-7; D possibly matches TRBD1 or TRBD2 (5 bases each). The germline V gene encodes CDR1 LGHNT and CDR2 FRNRAP. Trimming took off 4 bases at V and 7 bases at J, with 14 bases between the two ends. This CDR3 is built from 13 residues.

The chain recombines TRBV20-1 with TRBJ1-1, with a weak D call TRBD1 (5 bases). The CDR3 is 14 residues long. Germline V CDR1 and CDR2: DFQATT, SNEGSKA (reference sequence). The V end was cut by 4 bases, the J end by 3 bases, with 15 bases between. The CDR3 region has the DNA TGCAGTGCTATTTCCGGGGCCGTTGACACTGAAGCTTTCTTT. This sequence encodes CSAISGAVDTEAFF.

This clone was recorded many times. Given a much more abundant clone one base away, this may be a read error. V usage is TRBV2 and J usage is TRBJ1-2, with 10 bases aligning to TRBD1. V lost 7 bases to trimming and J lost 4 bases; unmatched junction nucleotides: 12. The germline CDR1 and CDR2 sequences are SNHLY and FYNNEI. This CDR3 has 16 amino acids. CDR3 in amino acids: CASTRRGTGDSYGYTF. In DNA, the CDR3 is TGTGCCAGCACCCGGCGGGGGACAGGGGATAGCTATGGCTACACCTTC.

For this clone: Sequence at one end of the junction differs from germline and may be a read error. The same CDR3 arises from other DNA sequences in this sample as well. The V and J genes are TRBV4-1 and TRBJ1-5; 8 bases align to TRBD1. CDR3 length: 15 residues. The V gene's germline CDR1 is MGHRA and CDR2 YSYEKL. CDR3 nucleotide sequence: TGCGCCAGTAGCCACGGACAGGGAAGGAATCAGCCCCAGCACTTT. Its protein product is CASSHGQGRNQPQHF.

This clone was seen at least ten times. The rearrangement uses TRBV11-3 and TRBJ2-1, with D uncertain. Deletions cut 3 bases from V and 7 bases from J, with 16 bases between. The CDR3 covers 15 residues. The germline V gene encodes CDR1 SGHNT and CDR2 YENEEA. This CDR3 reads CASSLSPTPANEQFF. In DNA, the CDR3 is TGTGCCAGCAGCTTGTCCCCTACCCCGGCGAATGAGCAGTTCTTC. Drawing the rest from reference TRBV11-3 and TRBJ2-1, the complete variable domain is EAGVVQSPRYKIIEKKQPVAFWCNPISGHNTLYWYLQNLGQGPELLIRYENEEAVDDSQLPKDRFSAERLKGVDSTLKIQPAELGDSAVYLCASSLSPTPANEQFFGPGTRLTVL.

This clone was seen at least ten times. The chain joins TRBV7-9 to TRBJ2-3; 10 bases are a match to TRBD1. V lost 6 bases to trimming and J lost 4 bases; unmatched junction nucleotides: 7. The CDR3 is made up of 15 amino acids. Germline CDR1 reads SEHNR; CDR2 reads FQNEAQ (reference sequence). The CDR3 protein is CASSQTGGKADTQYF. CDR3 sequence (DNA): TGTGCCAGCAGTCAGACAGGGGGCAAGGCAGATACGCAGTATTTT.

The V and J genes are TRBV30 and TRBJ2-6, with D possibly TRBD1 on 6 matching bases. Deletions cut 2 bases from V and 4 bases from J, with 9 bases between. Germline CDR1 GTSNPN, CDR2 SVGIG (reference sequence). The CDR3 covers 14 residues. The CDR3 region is CAWSSGVGANVLTF. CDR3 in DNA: TGTGCCTGGAGTTCAGGGGTCGGGGCCAACGTCCTGACTTTC.

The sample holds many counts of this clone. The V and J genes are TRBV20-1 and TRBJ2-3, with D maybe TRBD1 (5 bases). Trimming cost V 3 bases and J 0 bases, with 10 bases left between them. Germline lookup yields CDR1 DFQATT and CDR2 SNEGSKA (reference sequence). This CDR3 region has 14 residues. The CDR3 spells CSASGRQSTDTQYF. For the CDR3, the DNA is TGCAGTGCTAGTGGCAGACAGAGCACAGATACGCAGTATTTT.

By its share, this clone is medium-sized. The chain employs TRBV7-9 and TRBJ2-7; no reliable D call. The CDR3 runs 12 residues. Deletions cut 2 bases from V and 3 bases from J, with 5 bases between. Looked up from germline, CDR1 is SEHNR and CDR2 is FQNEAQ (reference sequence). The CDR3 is CASSLPFYEQYF. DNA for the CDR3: TGTGCCAGCAGCTTACCGTTCTACGAGCAGTACTTC.

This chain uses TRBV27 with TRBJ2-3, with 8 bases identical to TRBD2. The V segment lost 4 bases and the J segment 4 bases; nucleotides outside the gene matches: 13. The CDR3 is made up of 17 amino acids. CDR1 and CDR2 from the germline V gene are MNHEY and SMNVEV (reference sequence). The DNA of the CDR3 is TGTGCCAGCAGTTACTGGACTAGCTGGAGAGGTGCAGATACGCAGTATTTT. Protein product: CASSYWTSWRGADTQYF.

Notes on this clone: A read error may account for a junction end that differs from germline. The CDR3 nucleotides read TGTTCCAGCAGTTACAACGGGGCTTACACACATACGCAGTATTTT. This translates into CSSSYNGAYTHTQYF. The chain carries TRBV6-2 or TRBV6-3 and TRBJ2-3, with D perhaps TRBD1 or TRBD2 (5 bases each). The CDR3 extends over 15 amino acids. Germline V lookup: CDR1 MNHEY, CDR2 SVGEGT.

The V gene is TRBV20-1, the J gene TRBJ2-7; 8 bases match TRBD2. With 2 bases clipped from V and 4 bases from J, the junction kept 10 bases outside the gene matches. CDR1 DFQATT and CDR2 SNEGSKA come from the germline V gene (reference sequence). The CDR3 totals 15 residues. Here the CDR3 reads CSARFGGRRGYEQYF. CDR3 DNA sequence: TGCAGTGCTAGATTTGGCGGGAGGAGGGGGTACGAGCAGTACTTC.

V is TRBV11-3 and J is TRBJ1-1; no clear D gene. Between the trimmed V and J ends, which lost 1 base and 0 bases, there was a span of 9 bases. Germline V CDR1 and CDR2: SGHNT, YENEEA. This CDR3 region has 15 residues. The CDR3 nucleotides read TGTGCCAGCAGCTTAGGTGGCAGTTTGAACACTGAAGCTTTCTTT. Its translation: CASSLGGSLNTEAFF.

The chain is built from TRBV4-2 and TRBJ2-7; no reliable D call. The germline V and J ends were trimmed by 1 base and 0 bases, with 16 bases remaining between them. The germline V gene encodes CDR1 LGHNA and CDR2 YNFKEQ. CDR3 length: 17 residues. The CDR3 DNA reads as TGTGCCAGCAGCCAAGGGAGAGGAAGGGCCGGCTCCTACGAGCAGTACTTC. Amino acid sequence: CASSQGRGRAGSYEQYF.

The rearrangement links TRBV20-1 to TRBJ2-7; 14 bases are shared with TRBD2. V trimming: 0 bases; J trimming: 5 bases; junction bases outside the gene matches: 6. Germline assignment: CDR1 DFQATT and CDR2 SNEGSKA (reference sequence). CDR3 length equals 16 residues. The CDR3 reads CSARDLTSGRDHEQYF. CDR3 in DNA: TGCAGTGCTAGAGACCTGACTAGCGGGAGGGATCACGAGCAGTACTTC.

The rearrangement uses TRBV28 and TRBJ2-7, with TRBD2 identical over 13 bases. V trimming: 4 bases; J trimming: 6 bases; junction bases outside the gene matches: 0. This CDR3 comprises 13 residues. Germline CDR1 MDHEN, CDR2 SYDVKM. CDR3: CASSWTSGSEQYF. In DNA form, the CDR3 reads TGTGCCAGCAGTTGGACTAGCGGGAGCGAGCAGTACTTC.